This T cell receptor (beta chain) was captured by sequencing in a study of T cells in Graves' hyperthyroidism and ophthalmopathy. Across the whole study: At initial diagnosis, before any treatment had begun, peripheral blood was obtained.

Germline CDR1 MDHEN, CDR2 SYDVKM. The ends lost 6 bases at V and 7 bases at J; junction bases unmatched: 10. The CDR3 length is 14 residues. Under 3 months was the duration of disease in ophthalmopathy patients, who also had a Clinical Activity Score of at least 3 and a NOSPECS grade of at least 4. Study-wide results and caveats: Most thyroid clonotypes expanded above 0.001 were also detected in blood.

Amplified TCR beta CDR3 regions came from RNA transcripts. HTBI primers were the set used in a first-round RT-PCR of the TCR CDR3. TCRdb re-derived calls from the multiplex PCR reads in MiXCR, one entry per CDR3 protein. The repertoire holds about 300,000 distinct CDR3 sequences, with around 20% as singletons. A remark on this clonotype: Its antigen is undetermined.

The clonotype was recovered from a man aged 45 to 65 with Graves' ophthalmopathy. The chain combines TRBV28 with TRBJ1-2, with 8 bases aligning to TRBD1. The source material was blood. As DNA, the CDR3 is TGTGCCAGCAGAACAGGACAGGGTAACGGTGGCTACACCTTC. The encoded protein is CASRTGQGNGGYTF.